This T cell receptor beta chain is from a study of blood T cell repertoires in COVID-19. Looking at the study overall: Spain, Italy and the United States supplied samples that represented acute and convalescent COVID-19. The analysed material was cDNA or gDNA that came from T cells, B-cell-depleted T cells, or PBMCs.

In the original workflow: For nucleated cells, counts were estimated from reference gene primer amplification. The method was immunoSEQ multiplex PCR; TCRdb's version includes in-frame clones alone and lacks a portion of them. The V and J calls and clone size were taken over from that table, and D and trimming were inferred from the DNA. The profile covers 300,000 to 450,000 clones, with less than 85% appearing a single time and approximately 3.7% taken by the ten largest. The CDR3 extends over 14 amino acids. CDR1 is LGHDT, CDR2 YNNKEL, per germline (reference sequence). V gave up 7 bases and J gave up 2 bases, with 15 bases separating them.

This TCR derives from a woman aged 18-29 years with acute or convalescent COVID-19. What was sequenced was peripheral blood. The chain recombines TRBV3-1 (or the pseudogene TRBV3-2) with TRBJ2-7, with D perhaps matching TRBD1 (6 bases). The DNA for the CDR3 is TGTGCCAGCAACTCCGGGACAATCACCTACGAGCAGTACTTC. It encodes CASNSGTITYEQYF.